Below, 23 T cell receptor beta chains from the same sample are listed, as sequenced in a study of T-cell memory formation after mild COVID-19. Using its own MiXCR run on the 5' RACE reads, TCRdb lists one record per CDR3 protein. Among 250,000 to 300,000 distinct CDR3 sequences listed, about 17% were seen once. Input material: PBMCs or a T cell subset sorted from them (not recorded which). Receptors originate from a man younger than 30 who had mild COVID-19 (a few samples of this study predate the infection). Cell type and time point are not known.

The CDR3 protein is CASSLAASGKQETQYF. CDR3 bases: TGCGCCAGCAGCTTGGCCGCGTCGGGGAAACAAGAGACCCAGTACTTC. The V gene is TRBV5-1, the J gene TRBJ2-5; weak D call: TRBD2 (5 bases). Trimming removed 0 bases from V and 2 bases from J, with 14 bases in between. This CDR3 contains 16 residues. Germline loops: CDR1 SGHRS, CDR2 YFSETQ.

The V call is TRBV12-3 or TRBV12-4, the J call TRBJ1-5; the match to TRBD1 covers 8 bases. The CDR3 extends over 14 amino acids. Trimming cost V 4 bases and J 7 bases; bases outside gene matches: 6. CDR3 in DNA: TGTGCCAGCAGTTCAACAGGGGGTAAACAGCCCCAGCATTTT. Translated: CASSSTGGKQPQHF.

This clonotype was observed a handful of times. The J gene is TRBJ1-5, the V gene TRBV28; D is perhaps TRBD1 (5 bases). The CDR3 covers 14 residues. The V and J ends lost 8 bases and 5 bases respectively, with 16 bases between them. Per the germline V gene, CDR1 is MDHEN and CDR2 is SYDVKM. The chain's CDR3 is CASYSGQGDQPQHF. Here the CDR3 DNA reads TGTGCCAGCTACTCGGGTCAGGGAGATCAGCCCCAGCATTTT. Drawing the rest from reference TRBV28 and TRBJ1-5, the complete variable domain is DVKVTQSSRYLVKRTGEKVFLECVQDMDHENMFWYRQDPGLGLRLIYFSYDVKMKEKGDIPEGYSVSREKKERFSLILESASTNQTSMYLCASYSGQGDQPQHFGDGTRLSIL.

This clonotype was seen a few times. The chain couples TRBV29-1 to TRBJ2-7; maybe TRBD1 (5 bases). This CDR3 contains 14 residues. V was clipped by 4 bases and J by 1 base, with 14 bases between them. Germline assignment: CDR1 SQVTM and CDR2 ANQGSEA. The CDR3, as DNA: TGCAGCGTTGCTAGGACACGGGCTTCCTACGAGCAGTACTTC. It yields the protein CSVARTRASYEQYF.

This clonotype was picked up a small number of times. The chain recombines TRBV15 with TRBJ2-3; TRBD2 might be the D (5 bases). The length of the CDR3 is 12 residues. V lost 1 base and J lost 11, with 10 bases in between. CDR1 is LNHNV and CDR2 is YYDKDF in the germline V gene (reference sequence). CDR3 DNA sequence: TGTGCCACCAGCAGAGTAAGTGGGAGGCAGTATTTT. It codes for CATSRVSGRQYF.

The V gene is TRBV11-2, the J gene TRBJ2-3; 9 nucleotides align to TRBD2. Losses at the gene ends were 1 base for V and 4 bases for J; bases not matched to a gene: 9. Germline values: CDR1 SGHAT, CDR2 FQNNGV. CDR3 length equals 17 residues. The CDR3 sequence: CASSLGNSGGSSDTQYF. CDR3 DNA: TGTGCCAGCAGCTTAGGGAATAGCGGGGGATCTTCAGATACGCAGTATTTT.

The V and J genes are TRBV15 and TRBJ1-2, with D perhaps TRBD1 (6 bases). Trimming cost V 0 bases and J 4 bases, with 9 bases left between them. In germline, CDR1 is LNHNV, CDR2 YYDKDF (reference sequence). CDR3 length equals 14 residues. The CDR3: CATSRETTGYGYTF. As DNA, the CDR3 is TGTGCCACCAGCAGAGAGACGACAGGCTATGGCTACACCTTC.

This clonotype has a count of ten or more. The CDR3 region is CASSSQTGYSDNEQFF. The CDR3 nucleotides are TGCGCCAGCAGCTCCCAAACAGGGTACTCGGACAATGAGCAGTTCTTC. The rearrangement uses TRBV5-1 and TRBJ2-1, with D perhaps matching TRBD1 (6 bases). V dropped 3 bases and J dropped 5 bases, with 18 bases sitting between them. The CDR3 extends over 16 amino acids. CDR1 is SGHRS and CDR2 is YFSETQ in the germline V gene.

The CDR3 nucleotides are TGCGCCAGCAGCCTGAGACAGGGGACGTACACTGAAGCTTTCTTT. Encoded protein: CASSLRQGTYTEAFF. This chain uses TRBV5-1 with TRBJ1-1, with 8 bases aligning to TRBD1. The CDR3 consists of 15 residues. The germline gives CDR1 SGHRS, CDR2 YFSETQ. V shed 4 bases and J 3 bases; nucleotides not matched to a gene: 8.

CDR3: CASSPTRDSYNEQFF. CDR3 coding DNA: TGTGCCAGCAGCCCAACCAGAGACTCCTACAATGAGCAGTTCTTC. The chain uses TRBV3-1 and TRBJ2-1; D call uncertain. The CDR3 consists of 15 residues. With 4 bases removed from V and 0 bases from J, the gap between germline ends came to 10 bases. Per the germline V gene, CDR1 is LGHDT and CDR2 is YNNKEL (reference sequence).

On this clonotype itself: This clone may be a read error of a much larger clone one base away. The chain carries TRBV7-6 and TRBJ2-5, with D unresolved. The CDR3 length is 12 residues. Germline V CDR1 and CDR2: SGHVS, FNYEAQ. CDR3 nucleotides: TGTGCCAGCAGCTTATGGCGCGAGACCAAGTACTTC. Amino acids: CASSLWRETKYF.

This clonotype was recorded a few times. The rearrangement uses TRBV7-2 and TRBJ1-1, with a weak D call TRBD1 (5 bases). Per germline, CDR1 SGHTA and CDR2 FQGNSA. The V end was cut by 2 bases, the J end by 12 bases, with 16 bases between. CDR3 size: 13 residues. CDR3 region: CASSLLGGRKPFF. As DNA, the CDR3 is TGTGCCAGCAGCTTATTGGGGGGTAGGAAGCCTTTCTTT. Together with reference TRBV7-2 and TRBJ1-1, the CDR3 gives the full variable domain: GAGVSQSPSNKVTEKGKDVELRCDPISGHTALYWYRQSLGQGLEFLIYFQGNSAPDKSGLPSDRFSAERTGGSVSTLTIQRTQQEDSAVYLCASSLLGGRKPFFGQGTRLTVV.

This clonotype was seen only a few times. The chain couples TRBV30 to TRBJ2-5, with D possibly matching TRBD2 (6 bases). V was pared by 2 bases and J by 5 bases, with 15 bases between. CDR3 length equals 14 residues. Germline V gene sequence: CDR1 GTSNPN, CDR2 SVGIG (reference sequence). CDR3 DNA: TGTGCCTGGAGTTCCTTGGGGGGTTTGGAGACCCAGTACTTC. It specifies CAWSSLGGLETQYF.

The sample holds a few counts of this clonotype. The chain carries TRBV5-1 and TRBJ2-3; the D gene is possibly TRBD1 (7 bases). Germline V gene sequence: CDR1 SGHRS, CDR2 YFSETQ. This CDR3 has 16 amino acids. With 0 bases removed from V and 8 bases from J, the gap between germline ends came to 19 bases. CDR3 residues: CASSLEAGGLTGTQYF. Here the CDR3 DNA reads TGCGCCAGCAGCTTGGAGGCAGGGGGGCTGACGGGTACGCAGTATTTT.

CDR3 sequence (DNA): TGTGCCAGCAGTTTATATCTGGACAGGGGCACCGGGGAGCTGTTTTTT. Protein sequence: CASSLYLDRGTGELFF. The chain employs TRBV27 and TRBJ2-2; 9 bases map to TRBD1. This CDR3 has 16 residues. J lost 4 bases, V lost 1 base, and 4 bases had no gene match. Germline loops: CDR1 MNHEY, CDR2 SMNVEV (reference sequence).

The J gene is TRBJ2-5, the V gene TRBV5-1; the D is unclear. The germline gives CDR1 SGHRS, CDR2 YFSETQ. V gave up 4 bases and J gave up 2 bases, with 12 bases separating them. The CDR3 extends over 14 amino acids. The CDR3 DNA follows: TGCGCCAGCAGCGTAGGCCAGCCACAAGAGACCCAGTACTTC. Protein product: CASSVGQPQETQYF.

This clonotype came up many times. The gene calls are TRBV6-5 and TRBJ2-7; TRBD1 aligns across 9 bases. CDR1 and CDR2 (germline): MNHEY, SVGAGI. This CDR3 comprises 14 residues. The ends lost 5 bases at V and 5 bases at J; junction bases unmatched: 7. CDR3 amino acids: CASSIHRGLDEQYF. The CDR3 DNA is TGTGCCAGCAGTATCCACAGGGGGCTGGACGAGCAGTACTTC.

This clonotype was seen only a few times. The V and J genes are TRBV5-1 and TRBJ2-7, with 7 bases that match TRBD2. V lost 0 bases and J lost 5; bases outside the gene matches: 5. The germline V gene encodes CDR1 SGHRS and CDR2 YFSETQ. The CDR3 consists of 14 residues. CDR3 region: CASSLEGRANEQYF. The CDR3 DNA reads TGCGCCAGCAGCTTGGAGGGGAGGGCAAACGAGCAGTACTTC.

This chain links TRBV20-1 with TRBJ1-1; no clear D. V was cut by 3 bases and J by 0 bases, with 8 bases left in between. This CDR3 comprises 13 residues. CDR1 and CDR2 (germline): DFQATT, SNEGSKA (reference sequence). CDR3 loop: CSASYGVNTEAFF. CDR3 bases: TGCAGTGCTAGTTACGGTGTGAACACTGAAGCTTTCTTT.

This clonotype was detected ten times or more. This chain connects TRBV20-1 to TRBJ2-3; 12 positions agree with TRBD2. Trimming at V came to 3 bases and at J to 5 bases, leaving 6 bases not matched to a gene. The germline CDR1 and CDR2 sequences are DFQATT and SNEGSKA (reference sequence). The CDR3 loop spans 15 amino acids. The DNA for the CDR3 is TGCAGTGCTAGTTTGGCTAGCGGGGGGGGAGATACGCAGTATTTT. Its translation: CSASLASGGGDTQYF.

The chain combines TRBV4-3 with TRBJ2-6, with 7 bases aligning to TRBD2. J was trimmed by 1 base and V by 1 base; bases with no gene match: 4. The V gene's germline CDR1 is LGHNA and CDR2 YSLEER. The CDR3 runs 17 residues. The CDR3 sequence: CASSQARLASGANVLTF. CDR3 sequence (DNA): TGCGCCAGCAGCCAAGCCCGACTAGCTTCTGGGGCCAACGTCCTGACTTTC.

This clonotype was detected only a few times. This chain uses TRBV24-1 with TRBJ2-3; 8 bases line up with TRBD2. Germline trimming cut 4 bases from V and 3 bases from J; bases unmatched to any gene: 8. Germline loops: CDR1 KGHDR, CDR2 SFDVKD. The CDR3 totals 16 residues. This CDR3 is CATSESGLARTDTQYF. The CDR3 nucleotides are TGTGCCACCAGTGAATCCGGACTAGCTCGGACAGATACGCAGTATTTT.

The chain is built from TRBV18 and TRBJ1-1; a possible D gene is TRBD1 (5 bases). V was trimmed by 7 bases and J by 3 bases, leaving 15 bases between them. The germline V gene has CDR1 KGHSH and CDR2 LQKENI. The CDR3 is made up of 14 amino acids. The CDR3 here is CASFEGLGDTEAFF. CDR3 DNA sequence: TGTGCCAGCTTTGAGGGCTTGGGGGACACTGAAGCTTTCTTT. The whole variable domain, filled in from reference TRBV18 and TRBJ1-1, reads NAGVMQNPRHLVRRRGQEARLRCSPMKGHSHVYWYRQLPEEGLKFMVYLQKENIIDESGMPKERFSAEFPKEGPSILRIQQVVRGDSAAYFCASFEGLGDTEAFFGQGTRLTVV.